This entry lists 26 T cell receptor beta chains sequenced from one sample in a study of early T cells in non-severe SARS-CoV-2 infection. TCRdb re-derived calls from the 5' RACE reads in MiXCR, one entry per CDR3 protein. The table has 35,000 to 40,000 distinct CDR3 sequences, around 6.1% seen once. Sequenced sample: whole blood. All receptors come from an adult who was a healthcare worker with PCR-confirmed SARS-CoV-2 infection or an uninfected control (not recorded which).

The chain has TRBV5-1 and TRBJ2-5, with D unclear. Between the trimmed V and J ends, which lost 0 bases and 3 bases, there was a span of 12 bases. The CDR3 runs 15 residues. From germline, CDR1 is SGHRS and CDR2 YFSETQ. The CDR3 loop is CASSLVPGFEETQYF. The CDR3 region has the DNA TGCGCCAGCAGCTTGGTGCCCGGATTCGAAGAGACCCAGTACTTC.

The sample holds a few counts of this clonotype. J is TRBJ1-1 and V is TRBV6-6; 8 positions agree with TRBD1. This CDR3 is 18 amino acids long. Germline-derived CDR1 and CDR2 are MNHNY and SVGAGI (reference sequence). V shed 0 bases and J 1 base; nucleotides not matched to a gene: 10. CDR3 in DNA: TGTGCCAGCAGTTACTCACGGCCAGGGGGCTGGGGGAACACTGAAGCTTTCTTT. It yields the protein CASSYSRPGGWGNTEAFF.

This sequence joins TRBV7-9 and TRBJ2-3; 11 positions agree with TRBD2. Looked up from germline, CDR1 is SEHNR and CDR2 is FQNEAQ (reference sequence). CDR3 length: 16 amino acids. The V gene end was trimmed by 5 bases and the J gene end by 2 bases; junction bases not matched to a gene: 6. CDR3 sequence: CASSPGLAATTDTQYF. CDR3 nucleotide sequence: TGTGCCAGCAGCCCGGGACTAGCGGCAACCACAGATACGCAGTATTTT.

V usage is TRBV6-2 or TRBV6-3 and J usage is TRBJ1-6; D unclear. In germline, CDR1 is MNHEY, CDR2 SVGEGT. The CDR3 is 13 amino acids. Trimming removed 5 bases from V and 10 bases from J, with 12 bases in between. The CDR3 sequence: CASSPSVYSPLHF. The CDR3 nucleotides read TGTGCCAGCAGTCCCTCGGTCTACTCACCCCTCCACTTT.

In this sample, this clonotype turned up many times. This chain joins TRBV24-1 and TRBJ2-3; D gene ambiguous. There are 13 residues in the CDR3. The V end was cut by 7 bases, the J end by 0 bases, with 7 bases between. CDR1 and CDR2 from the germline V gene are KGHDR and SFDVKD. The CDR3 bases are TGTGCCACCAGCGCGTCTAGCACAGATACGCAGTATTTT. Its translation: CATSASSTDTQYF.

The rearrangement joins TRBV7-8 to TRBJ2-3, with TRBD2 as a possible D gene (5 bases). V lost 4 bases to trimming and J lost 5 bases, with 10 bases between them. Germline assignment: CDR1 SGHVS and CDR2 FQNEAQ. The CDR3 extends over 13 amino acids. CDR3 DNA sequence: TGTGCCAGCAGCTCCTACGAGGGAGATACGCAGTATTTT. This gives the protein CASSSYEGDTQYF. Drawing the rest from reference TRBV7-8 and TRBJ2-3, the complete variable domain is GAGVSQSPRYKVAKRGQDVALRCDPISGHVSLFWYQQALGQGPEFLTYFQNEAQLDKSGLPSDRFFAERPEGSVSTLKIQRTQQEDSAVYLCASSSYEGDTQYFGPGTRLTVL.

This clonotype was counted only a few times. The CDR3 sequence: CASSRSGYMNTEAFF. CDR3 nucleotides: TGTGCCAGCAGCAGATCAGGGTACATGAACACTGAAGCTTTCTTT. V and J are TRBV3-1 and TRBJ1-1; D is perhaps TRBD1 (5 bases). Germline CDR1 reads LGHDT; CDR2 reads YNNKEL (reference sequence). CDR3 length: 15 residues. Between the trimmed V and J ends, which lost 5 bases and 0 bases, there was a span of 13 bases.

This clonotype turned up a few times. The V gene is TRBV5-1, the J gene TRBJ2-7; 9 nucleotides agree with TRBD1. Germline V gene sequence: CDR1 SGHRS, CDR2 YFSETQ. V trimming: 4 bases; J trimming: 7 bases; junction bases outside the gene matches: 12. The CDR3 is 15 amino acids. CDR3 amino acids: CASSAQGTGPGEQYF. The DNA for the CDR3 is TGCGCCAGCAGCGCCCAAGGGACAGGGCCTGGGGAGCAGTACTTC.

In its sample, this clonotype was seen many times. This CDR3 is CASSFISEFYGYTF. In nucleotides, the CDR3 is TGTGCCAGCAGCTTTATCTCGGAATTCTATGGCTACACCTTC. V gene TRBV7-9 combines with J gene TRBJ1-2, with unresolved D. The CDR3 consists of 14 residues. V dropped 3 bases and J dropped 4 bases, with 12 bases sitting between them. Germline assignment: CDR1 SEHNR and CDR2 FQNEAQ (reference sequence).

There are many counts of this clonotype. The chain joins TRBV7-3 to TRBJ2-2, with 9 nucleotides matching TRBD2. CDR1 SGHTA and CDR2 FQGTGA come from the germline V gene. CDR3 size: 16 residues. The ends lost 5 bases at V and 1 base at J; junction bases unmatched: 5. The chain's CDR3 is CASSPGLAMNTGELFF. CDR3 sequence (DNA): TGTGCCAGCAGCCCAGGACTAGCGATGAACACCGGGGAGCTGTTTTTT.

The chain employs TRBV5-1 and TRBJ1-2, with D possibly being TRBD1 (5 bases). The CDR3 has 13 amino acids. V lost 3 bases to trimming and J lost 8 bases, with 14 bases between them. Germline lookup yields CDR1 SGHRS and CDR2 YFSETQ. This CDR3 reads CASSSSDSGGYTF. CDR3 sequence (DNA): TGCGCCAGCAGCTCATCCGACAGTGGCGGCTACACCTTC. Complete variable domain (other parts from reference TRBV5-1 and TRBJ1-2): KAGVTQTPRYLIKTRGQQVTLSCSPISGHRSVSWYQQTPGQGLQFLFEYFSETQRNKGNFPGRFSGRQFSNSRSEMNVSTLELGDSALYLCASSSSDSGGYTFGSGTRLTVV.

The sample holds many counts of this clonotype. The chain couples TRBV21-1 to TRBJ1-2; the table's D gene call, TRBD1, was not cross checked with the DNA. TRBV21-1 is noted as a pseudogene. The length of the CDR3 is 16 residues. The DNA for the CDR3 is TGTGCCAGCAGCCGAGAGGGGACAGGGGTACACTATGGCTACACCTTC. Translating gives CASSREGTGVHYGYTF.

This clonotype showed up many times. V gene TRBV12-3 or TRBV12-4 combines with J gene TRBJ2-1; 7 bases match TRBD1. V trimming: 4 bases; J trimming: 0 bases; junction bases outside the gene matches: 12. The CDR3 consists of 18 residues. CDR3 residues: CASSSLGAGGNSYNEQFF. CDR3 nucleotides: TGTGCCAGCAGTTCGTTGGGGGCAGGGGGTAACTCCTACAATGAGCAGTTCTTC.

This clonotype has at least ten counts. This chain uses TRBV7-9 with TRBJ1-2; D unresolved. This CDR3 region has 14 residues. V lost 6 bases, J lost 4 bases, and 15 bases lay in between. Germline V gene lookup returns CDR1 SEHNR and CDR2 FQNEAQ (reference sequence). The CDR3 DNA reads TGTGCCAGCAGGGAAGGTCAGTCGGCCTATGGCTACACCTTC. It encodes CASREGQSAYGYTF.

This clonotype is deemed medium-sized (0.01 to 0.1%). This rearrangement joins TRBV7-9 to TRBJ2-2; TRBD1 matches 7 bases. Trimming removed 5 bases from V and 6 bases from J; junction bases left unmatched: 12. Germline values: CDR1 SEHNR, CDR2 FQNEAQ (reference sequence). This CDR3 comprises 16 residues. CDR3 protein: CASSPTRQGLAGELFF. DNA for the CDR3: TGTGCCAGCAGCCCAACCCGACAGGGTCTGGCCGGGGAGCTGTTTTTT. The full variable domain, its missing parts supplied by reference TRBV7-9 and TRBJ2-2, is DTGVSQNPRHKITKRGQNVTFRCDPISEHNRLYWYRQTLGQGPEFLTYFQNEAQLEKSRLLSDRFSAERPKGSFSTLEIQRTEQGDSAMYLCASSPTRQGLAGELFFGEGSRLTVL.

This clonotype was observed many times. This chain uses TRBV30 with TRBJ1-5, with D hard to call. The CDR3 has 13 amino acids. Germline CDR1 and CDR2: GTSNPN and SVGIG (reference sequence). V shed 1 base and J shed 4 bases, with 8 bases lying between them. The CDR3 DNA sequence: TGTGCCTGGAGTGCATCAAGGAATCAGCCCCAGCATTTT. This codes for CAWSASRNQPQHF.

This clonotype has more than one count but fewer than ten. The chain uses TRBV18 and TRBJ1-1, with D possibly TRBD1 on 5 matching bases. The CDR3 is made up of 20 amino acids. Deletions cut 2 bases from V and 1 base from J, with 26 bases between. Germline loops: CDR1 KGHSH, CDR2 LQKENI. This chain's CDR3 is CASSPGGVPRAPLSNTEAFF. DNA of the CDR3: TGTGCCAGCTCACCAGGAGGGGTTCCCAGGGCCCCGCTTTCGAACACTGAAGCTTTCTTT.

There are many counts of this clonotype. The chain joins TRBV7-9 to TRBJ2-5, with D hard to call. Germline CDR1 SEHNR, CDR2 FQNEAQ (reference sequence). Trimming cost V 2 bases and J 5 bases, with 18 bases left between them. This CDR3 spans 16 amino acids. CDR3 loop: CASSLRAATRQETQYF. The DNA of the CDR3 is TGTGCCAGCAGCTTAAGGGCAGCAACAAGGCAGGAGACCCAGTACTTC. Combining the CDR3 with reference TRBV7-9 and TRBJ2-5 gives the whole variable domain DTGVSQNPRHKITKRGQNVTFRCDPISEHNRLYWYRQTLGQGPEFLTYFQNEAQLEKSRLLSDRFSAERPKGSFSTLEIQRTEQGDSAMYLCASSLRAATRQETQYFGPGTRLLVL.

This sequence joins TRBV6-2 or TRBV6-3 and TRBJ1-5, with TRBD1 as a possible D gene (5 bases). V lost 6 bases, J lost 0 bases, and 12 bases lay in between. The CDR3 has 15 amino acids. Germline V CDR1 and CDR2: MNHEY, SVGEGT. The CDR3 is CASSWGTASNQPQHF. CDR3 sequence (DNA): TGTGCCAGCAGCTGGGGGACCGCTAGCAATCAGCCCCAGCATTTT.

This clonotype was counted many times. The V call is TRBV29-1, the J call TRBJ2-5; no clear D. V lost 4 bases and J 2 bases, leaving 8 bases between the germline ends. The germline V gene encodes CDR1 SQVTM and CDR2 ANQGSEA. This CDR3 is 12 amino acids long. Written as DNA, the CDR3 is TGCAGCGTTGGGACGGTACAAGAGACCCAGTACTTC. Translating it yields CSVGTVQETQYF.

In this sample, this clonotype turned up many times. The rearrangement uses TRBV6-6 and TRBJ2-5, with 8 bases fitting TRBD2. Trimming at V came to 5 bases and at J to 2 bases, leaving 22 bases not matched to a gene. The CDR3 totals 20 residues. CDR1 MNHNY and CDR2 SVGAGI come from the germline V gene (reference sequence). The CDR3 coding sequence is TGTGCCAGCAGTGGGGACGCCAGATTTGGGGAGGCTAGCGGGCAAGAGACCCAGTACTTC. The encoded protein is CASSGDARFGEASGQETQYF.

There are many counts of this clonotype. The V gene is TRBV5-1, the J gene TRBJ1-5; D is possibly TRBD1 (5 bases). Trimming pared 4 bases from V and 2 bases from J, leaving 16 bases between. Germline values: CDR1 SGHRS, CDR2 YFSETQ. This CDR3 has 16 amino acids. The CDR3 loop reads CASSPGLGGRNQPQHF. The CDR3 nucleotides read TGCGCCAGCAGCCCAGGGCTGGGGGGACGCAATCAGCCCCAGCATTTT.

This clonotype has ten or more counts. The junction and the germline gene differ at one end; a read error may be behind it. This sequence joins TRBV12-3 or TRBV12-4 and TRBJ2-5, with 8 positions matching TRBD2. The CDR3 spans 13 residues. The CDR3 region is CASSVAGQETQYF. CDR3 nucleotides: TGTGCCAGCAGTGTAGCGGGGCAAGAGACCCAGTACTTC.

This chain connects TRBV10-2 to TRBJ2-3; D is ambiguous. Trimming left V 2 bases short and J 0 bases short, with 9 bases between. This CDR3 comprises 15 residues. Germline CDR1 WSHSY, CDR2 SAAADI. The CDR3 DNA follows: TGCGCCAGCAGTGAGCTGGGCATCAGCACAGATACGCAGTATTTT. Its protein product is CASSELGISTDTQYF.

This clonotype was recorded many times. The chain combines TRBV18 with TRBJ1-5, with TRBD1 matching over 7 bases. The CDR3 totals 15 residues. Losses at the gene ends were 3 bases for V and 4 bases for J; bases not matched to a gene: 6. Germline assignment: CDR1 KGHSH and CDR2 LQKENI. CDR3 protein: CASSPSRGANQPQHF. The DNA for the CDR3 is TGTGCCAGCTCACCTTCCAGGGGGGCAAATCAGCCCCAGCATTTT. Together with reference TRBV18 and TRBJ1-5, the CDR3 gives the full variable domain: NAGVMQNPRHLVRRRGQEARLRCSPMKGHSHVYWYRQLPEEGLKFMVYLQKENIIDESGMPKERFSAEFPKEGPSILRIQQVVRGDSAAYFCASSPSRGANQPQHFGDGTRLSIL.

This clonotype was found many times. The CDR3 nucleotides read TGTGCCAGTAGTATTGAAAGTCTCTATGGCTACACCTTC. It specifies CASSIESLYGYTF. This chain uses TRBV19 with TRBJ1-2; unclear D gene. The CDR3 totals 13 residues. Trimming pared 3 bases from V and 4 bases from J, leaving 9 bases between. Germline CDR1 is LNHDA and CDR2 is SQIVND (reference sequence). The variable domain in full, completed from reference TRBV19 and TRBJ1-2, reads DGGITQSPKYLFRKEGQNVTLSCEQNLNHDAMYWYRQDPGQGLRLIYYSQIVNDFQKGDIAEGYSVSREKKESFPLTVTSAQKNPTAFYLCASSIESLYGYTFGSGTRLTVV.